The sequence of this T cell receptor (beta chain) was determined in a study of blood T cells in healthy people across ages. Study-wide points: Long-lived donors exceeded aged donors in naive CD4+ cells and diversity.

Germline V CDR1 and CDR2: SGHDN, FVKESK. This CDR3 has 17 residues. Alongside a J-beta primer mix, a sample-barcoded 5' primer served in a second PCR lasting about 7 to 11 cycles. Every cDNA molecule carried a tag from a template-switch adaptor bearing 12 random nucleotides. TCRdb used MiXCR to reprocess the 5' RACE reads, holding one entry per CDR3 protein. Found here are approximately 1.5 million distinct CDR3 sequences, under 55% of them singletons; the top ten hold over 3.5%. Isolating PBMCs gave at least 6 million of these cells per sample. With respect to this clonotype: Its antigen is not known.

Sequenced input: blood. The source is a woman between 18 and 29 years old in good health. This chain links TRBV14 with TRBJ2-5, with 11 nucleotides matching TRBD2. The DNA matches TRBJ2-7 better at its end, which makes the J call doubtful. The CDR3: CASSFRLTSGAGNEQYF. For the CDR3, the DNA is TGTGCCAGCAGCTTCCGATTGACTAGCGGGGCTGGAAACGAGCAGTACTTC.